This TCR beta chain was sequenced in a study of siplizumab effects on memory and regulatory T cells. This clone was seen only once. The antigen remains unidentified. Study-wide points: Naive T cells seemed more diverse than memory cells and seemed major alloresponse contributors.

Per germline, CDR1 SGHVS and CDR2 FNYEAQ. CDR3 length: 13 amino acids. Between the trimmed V and J ends, which lost 4 bases and 5 bases, there was a span of 11 bases. The table came from immunoSEQ multiplex PCR; TCRdb's copy has only in-frame clones and leaves some out. The sample includes 95,000 to 110,000 clones, 85% to 95% seen only once; the top ten take about 0.62%. The chain couples TRBV7-6 to TRBJ1-1; D is possibly TRBD1 (5 bases). This receptor was identified in a human donor in good health. The sample consisted of Tregs sorted from blood. This CDR3 is CASSWGIGTEAFF. The CDR3 DNA reads TGTGCCAGCAGCTGGGGGATAGGTACTGAAGCTTTCTTT. The variable domain in full, with the rest retrieved from reference TRBV7-6 and TRBJ1-1, is GAGVSQSPRYKVTKRGQDVALRCDPISGHVSLYWYRQALGQGPEFLTYFNYEAQQDKSGLPNDRFSAERPEGSISTLTIQRTEQRDSAMYRCASSWGIGTEAFFGQGTRLTVV.